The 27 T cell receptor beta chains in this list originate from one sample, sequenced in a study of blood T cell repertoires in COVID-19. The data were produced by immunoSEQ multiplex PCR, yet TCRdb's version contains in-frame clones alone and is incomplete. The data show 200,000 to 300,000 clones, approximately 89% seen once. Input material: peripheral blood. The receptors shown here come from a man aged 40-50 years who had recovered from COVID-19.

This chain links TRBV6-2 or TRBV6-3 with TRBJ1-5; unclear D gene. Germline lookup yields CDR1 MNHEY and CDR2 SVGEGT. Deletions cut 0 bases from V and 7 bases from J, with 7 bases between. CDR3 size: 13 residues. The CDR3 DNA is TGTGCCAGCAGTTACTCAGCGGCGCAGCCCCAGCATTTT. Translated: CASSYSAAQPQHF.

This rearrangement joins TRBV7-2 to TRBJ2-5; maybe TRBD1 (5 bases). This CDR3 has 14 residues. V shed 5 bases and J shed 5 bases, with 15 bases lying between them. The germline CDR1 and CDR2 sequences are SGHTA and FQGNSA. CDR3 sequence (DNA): TGTGCCAGCAGCCGCCGGCAGGGTACGGAGACCCAGTACTTC. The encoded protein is CASSRRQGTETQYF.

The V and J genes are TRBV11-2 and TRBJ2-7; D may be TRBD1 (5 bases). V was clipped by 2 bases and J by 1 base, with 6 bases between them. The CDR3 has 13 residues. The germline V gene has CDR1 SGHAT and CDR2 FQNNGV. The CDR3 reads CASSLRGSYEQYF. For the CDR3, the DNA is TGTGCCAGCAGCTTAAGGGGTTCCTACGAGCAGTACTTC. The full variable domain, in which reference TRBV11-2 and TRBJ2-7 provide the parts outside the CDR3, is EAGVAQSPRYKIIEKRQSVAFWCNPISGHATLYWYQQILGQGPKLLIQFQNNGVVDDSQLPKDRFSAERLKGVDSTLKIQPAKLEDSAVYLCASSLRGSYEQYFGPGTRLTVT.

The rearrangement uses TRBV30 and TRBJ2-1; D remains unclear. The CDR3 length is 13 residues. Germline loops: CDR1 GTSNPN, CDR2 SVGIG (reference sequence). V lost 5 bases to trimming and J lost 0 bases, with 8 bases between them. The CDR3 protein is CAWYRSSYNEQFF. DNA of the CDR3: TGTGCCTGGTACCGGAGCTCCTACAATGAGCAGTTCTTC.

The CDR3 nucleotides read TGTGCCATCAGTGAGCCCGGGAGGGGGGAGTTCTTC. Its translation is CAISEPGRGEFF. The chain links TRBV10-3 to TRBJ2-1; 8 bases are shared with TRBD2. The CDR3 is 12 amino acids. The V segment lost 2 bases and the J segment 14 bases; nucleotides outside the gene matches: 5. Germline CDR1 is ENHRY and CDR2 is SYGVKD.

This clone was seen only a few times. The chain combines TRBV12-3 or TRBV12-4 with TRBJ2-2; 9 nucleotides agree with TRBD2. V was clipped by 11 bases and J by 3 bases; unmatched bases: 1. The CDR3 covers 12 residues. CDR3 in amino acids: CAAGGDTGELFF. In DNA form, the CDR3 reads TGTGCCGCGGGGGGGGACACCGGGGAGCTGTTTTTT.

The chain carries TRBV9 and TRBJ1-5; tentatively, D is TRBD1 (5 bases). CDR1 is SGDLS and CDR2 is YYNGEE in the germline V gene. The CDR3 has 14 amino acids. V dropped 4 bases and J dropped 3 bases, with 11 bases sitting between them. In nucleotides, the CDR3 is TGTGCCAGCAGCCGTGACAGTACCAATCAGCCCCAGCATTTT. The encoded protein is CASSRDSTNQPQHF.

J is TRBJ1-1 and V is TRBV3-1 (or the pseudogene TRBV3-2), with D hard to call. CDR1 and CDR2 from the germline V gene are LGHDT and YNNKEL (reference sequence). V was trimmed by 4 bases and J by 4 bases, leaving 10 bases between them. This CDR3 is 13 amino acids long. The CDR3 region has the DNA TGTGCCAGCAGCCCCCCCTGGCCCACTGAAGCTTTCTTT. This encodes CASSPPWPTEAFF.

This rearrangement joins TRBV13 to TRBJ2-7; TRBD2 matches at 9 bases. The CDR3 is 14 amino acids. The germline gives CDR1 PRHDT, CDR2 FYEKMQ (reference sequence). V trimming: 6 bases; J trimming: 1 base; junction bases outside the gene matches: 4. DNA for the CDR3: TGTGCCAGCAGGCGGGCGGGAGGGTCCTACGAGCAGTACTTC. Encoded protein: CASRRAGGSYEQYF.

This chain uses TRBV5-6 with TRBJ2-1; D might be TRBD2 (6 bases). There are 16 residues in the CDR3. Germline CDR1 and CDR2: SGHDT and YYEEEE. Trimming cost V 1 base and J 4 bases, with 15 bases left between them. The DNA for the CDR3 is TGTGCCAGCAGCTTGTTACGTAGTGGGGGGTACAATGAGCAGTTCTTC. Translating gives CASSLLRSGGYNEQFF.

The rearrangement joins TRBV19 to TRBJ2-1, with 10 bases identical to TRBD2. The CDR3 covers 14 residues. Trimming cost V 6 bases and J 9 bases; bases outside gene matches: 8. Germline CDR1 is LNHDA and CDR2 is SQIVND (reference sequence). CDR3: CASRTAGGPGEQFF. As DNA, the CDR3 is TGTGCCAGTAGAACAGCGGGGGGGCCGGGTGAGCAGTTCTTC.

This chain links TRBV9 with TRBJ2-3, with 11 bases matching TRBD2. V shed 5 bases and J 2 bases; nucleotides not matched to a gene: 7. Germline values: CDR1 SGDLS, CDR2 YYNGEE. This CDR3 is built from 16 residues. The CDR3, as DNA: TGTGCCAGCAGTGTTGGGACTAGCGGCCTCACAGATACGCAGTATTTT. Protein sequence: CASSVGTSGLTDTQYF.

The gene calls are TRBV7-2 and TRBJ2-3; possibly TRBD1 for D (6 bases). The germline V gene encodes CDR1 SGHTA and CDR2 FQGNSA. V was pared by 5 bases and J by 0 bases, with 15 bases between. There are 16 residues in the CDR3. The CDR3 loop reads CASSLRHGTSTDTQYF. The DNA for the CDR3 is TGTGCCAGCAGCCTAAGGCACGGGACAAGCACAGATACGCAGTATTTT.

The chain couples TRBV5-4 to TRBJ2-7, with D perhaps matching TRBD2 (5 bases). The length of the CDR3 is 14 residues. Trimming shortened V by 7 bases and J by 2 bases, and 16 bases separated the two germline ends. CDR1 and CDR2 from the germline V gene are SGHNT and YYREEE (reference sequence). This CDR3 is CASHSATTAYEQYF. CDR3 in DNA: TGTGCCAGCCATAGCGCCACTACCGCCTACGAGCAGTACTTC.

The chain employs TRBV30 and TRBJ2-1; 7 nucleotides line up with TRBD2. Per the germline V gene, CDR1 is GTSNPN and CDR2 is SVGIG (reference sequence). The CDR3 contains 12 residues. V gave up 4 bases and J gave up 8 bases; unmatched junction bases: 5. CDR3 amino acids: CAWMGGRYEQFF. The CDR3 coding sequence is TGTGCCTGGATGGGGGGGAGGTATGAGCAGTTCTTC.

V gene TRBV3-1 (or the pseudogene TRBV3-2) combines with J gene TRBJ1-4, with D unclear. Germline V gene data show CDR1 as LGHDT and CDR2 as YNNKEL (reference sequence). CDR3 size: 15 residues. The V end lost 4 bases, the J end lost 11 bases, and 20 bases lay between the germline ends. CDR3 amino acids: CASSPGGSTRRKLFF. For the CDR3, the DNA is TGTGCCAGCAGCCCCGGTGGGTCCACCCGGAGGAAACTGTTTTTT.

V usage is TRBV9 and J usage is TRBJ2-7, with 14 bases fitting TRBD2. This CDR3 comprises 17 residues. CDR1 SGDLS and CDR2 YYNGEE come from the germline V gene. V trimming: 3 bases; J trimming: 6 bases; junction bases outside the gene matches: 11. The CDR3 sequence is CASSATGTSGSGGEQYF. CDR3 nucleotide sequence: TGTGCCAGCAGCGCTACCGGGACTAGCGGGAGTGGCGGCGAGCAGTACTTC.

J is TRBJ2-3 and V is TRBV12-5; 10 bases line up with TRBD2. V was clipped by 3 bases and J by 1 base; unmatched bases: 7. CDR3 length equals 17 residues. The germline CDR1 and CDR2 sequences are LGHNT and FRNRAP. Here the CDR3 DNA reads TGTGCTAGTGGTTTTCGATTAGCGGGGGGCCGCACAGATACGCAGTATTTT. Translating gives CASGFRLAGGRTDTQYF. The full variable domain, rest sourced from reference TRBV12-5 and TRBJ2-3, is DARVTQTPRHKVTEMGQEVTMRCQPILGHNTVFWYRQTMMQGLELLAYFRNRAPLDDSGMPKDRFSAEMPDATLATLKIQPSEPRDSAVYFCASGFRLAGGRTDTQYFGPGTRLTVL.

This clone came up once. The CDR3 coding sequence is TGTGCCAGCAGCTTAAGGGACAGGGGGTACAATCAGCCCCAGCATTTT. This sequence encodes CASSLRDRGYNQPQHF. The rearrangement links TRBV7-2 to TRBJ1-5, with TRBD1 matching over 11 bases. CDR3 length: 16 residues. CDR1 and CDR2 from the germline V gene are SGHTA and FQGNSA. The V gene end was trimmed by 2 bases and the J gene end by 3 bases; junction bases not matched to a gene: 3.

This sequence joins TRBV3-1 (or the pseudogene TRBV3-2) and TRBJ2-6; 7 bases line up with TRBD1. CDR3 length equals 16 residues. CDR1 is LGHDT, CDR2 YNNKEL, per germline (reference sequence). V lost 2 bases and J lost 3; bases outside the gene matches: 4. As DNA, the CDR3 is TGTGCCAGCAGCCAAAGAGGGGGCCGTGGGGCCAACGTCCTGACTTTC. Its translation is CASSQRGGRGANVLTF.

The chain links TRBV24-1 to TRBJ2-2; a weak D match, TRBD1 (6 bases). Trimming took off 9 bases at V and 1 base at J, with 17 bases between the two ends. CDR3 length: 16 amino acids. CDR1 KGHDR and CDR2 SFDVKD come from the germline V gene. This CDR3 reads CATPGRGQGNTGELFF. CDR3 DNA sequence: TGTGCCACCCCTGGCCGGGGACAAGGGAACACCGGGGAGCTGTTTTTT.

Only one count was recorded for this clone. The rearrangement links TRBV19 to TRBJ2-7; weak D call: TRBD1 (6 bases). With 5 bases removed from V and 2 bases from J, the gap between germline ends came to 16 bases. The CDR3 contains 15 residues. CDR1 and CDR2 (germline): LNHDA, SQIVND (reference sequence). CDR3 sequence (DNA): TGTGCCAGTAGTCACAACCGGGACACTACCTACGAGCAGTACTTC. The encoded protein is CASSHNRDTTYEQYF.

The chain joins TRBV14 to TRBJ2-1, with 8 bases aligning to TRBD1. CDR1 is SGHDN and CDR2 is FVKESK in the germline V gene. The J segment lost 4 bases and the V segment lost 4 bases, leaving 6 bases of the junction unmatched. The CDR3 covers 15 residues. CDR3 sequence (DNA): TGTGCCAGCAGCCGACGGACAGGGAATTACAATGAGCAGTTCTTC. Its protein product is CASSRRTGNYNEQFF. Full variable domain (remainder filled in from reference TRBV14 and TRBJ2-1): EAGVTQFPSHSVIEKGQTVTLRCDPISGHDNLYWYRRVMGKEIKFLLHFVKESKQDESGMPNNRFLAERTGGTYSTLKVQPAELEDSGVYFCASSRRTGNYNEQFFGPGTRLTVL.

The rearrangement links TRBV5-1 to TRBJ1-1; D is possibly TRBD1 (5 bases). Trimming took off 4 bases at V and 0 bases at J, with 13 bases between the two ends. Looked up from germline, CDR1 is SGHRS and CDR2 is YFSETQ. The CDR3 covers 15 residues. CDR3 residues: CASSRDRPLNTEAFF. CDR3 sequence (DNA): TGCGCCAGCAGCCGAGACAGACCACTGAACACTGAAGCTTTCTTT.

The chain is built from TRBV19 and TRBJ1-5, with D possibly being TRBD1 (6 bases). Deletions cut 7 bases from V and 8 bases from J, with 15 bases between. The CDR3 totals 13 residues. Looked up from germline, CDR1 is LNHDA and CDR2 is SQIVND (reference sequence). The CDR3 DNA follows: TGTGCCAGTAAGGGGGATTACTCCAAGCCCCAGCATTTT. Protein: CASKGDYSKPQHF.

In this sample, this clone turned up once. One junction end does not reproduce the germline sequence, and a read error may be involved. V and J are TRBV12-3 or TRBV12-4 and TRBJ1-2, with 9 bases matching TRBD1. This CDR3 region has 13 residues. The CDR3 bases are TGTGCCAGCAGGCTTACAGGGGGCTCTAGCTACACTTTC. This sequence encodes CASRLTGGSSYTF.

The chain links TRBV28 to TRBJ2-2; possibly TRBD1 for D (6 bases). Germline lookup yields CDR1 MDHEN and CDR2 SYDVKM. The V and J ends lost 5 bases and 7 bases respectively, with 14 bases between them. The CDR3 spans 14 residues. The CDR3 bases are TGTGCCAGCAGTCTCGCAGGGGTCGACGGGGAGCTGTTTTTT. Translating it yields CASSLAGVDGELFF.